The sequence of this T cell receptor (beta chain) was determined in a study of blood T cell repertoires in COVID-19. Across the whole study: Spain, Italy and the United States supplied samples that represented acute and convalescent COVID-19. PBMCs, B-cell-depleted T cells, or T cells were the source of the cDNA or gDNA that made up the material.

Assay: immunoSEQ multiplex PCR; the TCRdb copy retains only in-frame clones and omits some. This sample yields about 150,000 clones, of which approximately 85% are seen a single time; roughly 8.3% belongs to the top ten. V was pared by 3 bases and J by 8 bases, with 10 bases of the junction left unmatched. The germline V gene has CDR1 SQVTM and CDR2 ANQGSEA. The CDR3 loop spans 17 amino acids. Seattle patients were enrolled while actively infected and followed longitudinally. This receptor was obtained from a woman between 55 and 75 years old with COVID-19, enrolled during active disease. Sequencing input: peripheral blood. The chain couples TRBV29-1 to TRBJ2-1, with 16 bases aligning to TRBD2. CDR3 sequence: CSVEGLAGGRRPDEQFF. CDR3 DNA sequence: TGCAGCGTTGAGGGACTAGCGGGAGGGCGCAGACCCGATGAGCAGTTCTTC.